This T cell receptor beta chain was obtained from a study of blood T cell repertoires in COVID-19. Study in general: Whether acute or convalescent, the COVID-19 samples came from the United States, Italy and Spain. Nucleic acid was either cDNA or gDNA, and it came from T cells, B-cell-depleted T cells, or PBMCs.

This table comes from immunoSEQ multiplex PCR, and its TCRdb copy is limited to in-frame clones, with some not included. The sample includes roughly 200,000 clones, over 80% seen only once; the top ten take 10%. Trimming shortened V by 0 bases and J by 5 bases, and 8 bases separated the two germline ends. The germline gives CDR1 SGHRS, CDR2 YFSETQ. CDR3 length: 14 amino acids. Input material: PBMCs or T cells enriched from blood (not recorded which). The chain carries TRBV5-1 and TRBJ2-2, with TRBD1 as a possible D gene (6 bases). This sequence was found in a man aged 18 to 29 with acute COVID-19. In DNA, the CDR3 is TGCGCCAGCAGCTTGGCAGGGGAAACCGGGGAGCTGTTTTTT. Translated: CASSLAGETGELFF.